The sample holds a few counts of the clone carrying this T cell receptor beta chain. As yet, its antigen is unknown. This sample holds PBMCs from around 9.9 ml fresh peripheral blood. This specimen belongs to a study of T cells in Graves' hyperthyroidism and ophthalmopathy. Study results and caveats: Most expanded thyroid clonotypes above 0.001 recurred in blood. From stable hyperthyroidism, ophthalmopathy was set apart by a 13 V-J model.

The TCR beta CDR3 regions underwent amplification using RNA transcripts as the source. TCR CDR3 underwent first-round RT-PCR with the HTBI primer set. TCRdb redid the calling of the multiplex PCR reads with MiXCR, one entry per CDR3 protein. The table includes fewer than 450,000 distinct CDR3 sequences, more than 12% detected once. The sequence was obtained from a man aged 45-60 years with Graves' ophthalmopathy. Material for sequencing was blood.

The CDR3 DNA reads as TGTGCCAGCAGCCAAGGGGGGACTAGCCCCCGAGGCACAGATACGCAGTATTTT. This translates into CASSQGGTSPRGTDTQYF. The chain links TRBV3-1 to TRBJ2-3; TRBD2 matches at 9 bases. Trimming removed 1 base from V and 1 base from J; junction bases left unmatched: 9. Germline CDR1 LGHDT, CDR2 YNNKEL (reference sequence). The length of the CDR3 is 18 residues.